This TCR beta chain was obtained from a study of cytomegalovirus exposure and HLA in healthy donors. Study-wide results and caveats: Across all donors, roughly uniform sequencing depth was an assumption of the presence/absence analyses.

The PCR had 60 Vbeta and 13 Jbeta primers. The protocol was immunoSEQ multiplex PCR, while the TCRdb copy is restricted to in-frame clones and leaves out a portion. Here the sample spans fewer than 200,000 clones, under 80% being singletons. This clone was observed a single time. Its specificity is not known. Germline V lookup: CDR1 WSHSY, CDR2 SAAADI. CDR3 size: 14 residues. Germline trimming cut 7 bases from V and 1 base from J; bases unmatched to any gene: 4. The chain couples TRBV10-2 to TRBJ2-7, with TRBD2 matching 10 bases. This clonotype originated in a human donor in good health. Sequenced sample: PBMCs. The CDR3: CASKDSGGSYEQYF. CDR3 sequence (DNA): TGCGCCAGCAAGGATAGCGGGGGGTCCTACGAGCAGTACTTC.